This T cell receptor (beta chain) was found in a study of blood T cell repertoires in COVID-19. As for the study in general: T cells, B-cell-depleted T cells, or PBMCs supplied cDNA or gDNA.

Per the original methods: The assay estimated nucleated cells by amplifying reference gene primers. Produced via immunoSEQ multiplex PCR; TCRdb's table is partial and in-frame only. For V, J and clone size, that table is used; D and trimming come from the DNA. The table lists approximately 400,000 clones, around 84% of them singletons. The clonotype originates from a human donor with acute or convalescent COVID-19. The donor label of this sample is uncertain. Input material: peripheral blood.

Here the CDR3 DNA reads TGCGCCAGCAGTCAATCACCCCCCCGCTGGCAGGGTGAGCAGTTCTTC. It specifies CASSQSPPRWQGEQFF. The chain joins TRBV23-1 to TRBJ2-1; possibly TRBD1 for D (5 bases). TRBV23-1 is an ORF; its function is uncertain. The CDR3 covers 16 residues. The V and J ends lost 0 bases and 9 bases respectively, with 18 bases between them.